The present TCR beta chain was sequenced within a study of blood T cell repertoires in COVID-19. Study-wide background: Samples taken during acute and convalescent COVID-19 were collected in the United States, Italy and Spain. T cells, B-cell-depleted T cells, or PBMCs supplied cDNA or gDNA.

Under the authors' procedure: Quantification of nucleated cells was approximated via reference gene primer amplification. Sequenced by immunoSEQ multiplex PCR; TCRdb stores in-frame clones only, minus some. V and J calls and clone size are copied from that table; D and trimming were computed from the DNA. The table records about 170,000 clones, approximately 88% of them present only once. The CDR3 runs to 14 residues. The V gene's germline CDR1 is PRHDT and CDR2 FYEKMQ (reference sequence). J was trimmed by 4 bases and V by 5 bases; bases with no gene match: 4. The chain uses TRBV13 and TRBJ2-2; TRBD1 matches at 7 bases. The TCR was taken from a woman at least 80 years old with active or convalescent COVID-19. The sample comprised peripheral blood. The CDR3 DNA follows: TGTGCCAGCAGCATAAGGACAGGCACCGGGGAGCTGTTTTTT. Its translation: CASSIRTGTGELFF.